This T cell receptor (beta chain) was sequenced during a study of PD-L1 blockade in urothelial cancer (dated by TCRdb to about 2017). Turning to the overall study: Every patient began therapy in the mid-2010s and was given atezolizumab 1,200 mg intravenously every 3 weeks. About 90% of the roughly 29 patients were identified as males with urothelial cancer of bladder origin, and a prior smoking history was reported by 18 of 29 patients. Durable clinical benefit was defined as progression-free survival longer than 6 months, and TCR features were also tested against progression-free and overall survival. Roughly 10 patients reached durable clinical benefit, while some 20 patients did not. Blood samples were analyzed at 3 weeks after treatment start (second dose) and at 6 weeks after treatment start. In the same patients, whole exome sequencing and RNA sequencing of pretreatment tumors were performed in addition to TCR sequencing. An ECOG performance status of 0 or 1 was recorded for the patients, and 0 to 3 prior chemotherapy regimens had been received by the patients. Blood samples gave median yields of about 150,000 T cells and 82,636 unique TCRs, along with a median clonality of 0.080. Pretreatment blood TCR-seq was available for about 30 patients, at least one posttreatment blood collection was obtained for around 25 patients, and tumor TCR-seq was available for around 25 patients. Pretreatment tumor samples, along with matched peripheral blood serially collected before and after atezolizumab treatment, were subjected to TCR sequencing. The study was an exploratory multi-omic analysis of somatic, immune and clinical correlates of response to PD-L1 blockade with atezolizumab in urothelial cancer.

Synthetic TCR analog templates were spiked into each PCR so that absolute template abundance could be estimated from read counts. The immunoSEQ assay used bias-controlled V and J gene primers to amplify TCRbeta CDR3 regions from genomic DNA. Sequencing of rearranged TCRbeta segments was performed at approximately 20X coverage. From the authors' description of their analysis: Clustering was used to correct sequencing errors, and CDR3s were annotated against IMGT so that V, D and J genes could be assigned. Only productive TCRbeta rearrangements were used in downstream analyses, excluding out-of-frame or stop-codon sequences. Clonality was calculated as one minus the Shannon entropy normalized by the log of the number of unique productive sequences. Clones differing between time points or between blood and tumor were identified using Fisher's exact test with Benjamini-Hochberg correction, with an adjusted p below 0.01 applied as the threshold. What TCRdb holds here is the immuneACCESS table cut down to in-frame rearrangements. Part of the clones is not present; checked against another copy, under half of the missing clones reflect an unresolved V gene, and the others are unexplained. Clone size and the V and J calls come from that table; the DNA yielded D and trimming. Recorded for this sample are 40,000 to 55,000 clones; 86% of them occurred a single time. The ten largest clones capture roughly 22% of the sample.

The paper as a whole reports these results and caveats: Because the sample size was small (n of about 30) and many exploratory analyses were performed, the results are intended to be hypothesis-generating. Patients with durable benefit showed greater expansion of tumor-associated TCR clones in peripheral blood 3 weeks after starting treatment (n ≈ 20, p = 0.022). Improved progression-free and overall survival was found to be associated with pretreatment peripheral blood TCR clonality below the median.

For this clone: The target of this receptor is not known. Base qualities are not provided; no much larger clone lies one nucleotide away.

The CDR3 has 14 amino acids, counting the end cysteine and phenylalanine. Just CDR3 DNA is preserved here, 42 bases in frame from base 1. Germline trimming amounts to 5 bases on V and 1 base on J, with 4 as the count of junction bases outside the gene matches. From the germline V gene, CDR1 is SNHLY and CDR2 is FYNNEI. The meaning of the sample's time point label: pretreatment peripheral blood. A cohort of about 30 patients with locally advanced or metastatic urothelial carcinoma, treated at Memorial Sloan Kettering on a trial protocol, was included. Peripheral blood mononuclear cells were collected pretreatment and during treatment, with between 1 and 8 total time points per patient. The Qiagen DNeasy Blood extraction kit was used to purify genomic DNA from total PBMCs and tumor samples. Collected pretreatment and during treatment, PBMCs were isolated and stored as previously described.

This TCR came from a man in his sixties with urothelial cancer. This sequence uses TRBV2 and TRBJ2-5, and TRBD1 matches 7 of the central bases. This specimen consisted of PBMCs, obtained around atezolizumab (anti-PD-L1) treatment. The encoded CDR3 is CASSKGTVQETQYF. The nucleotides are TGTGCCAGCAGTAAAGGGACAGTCCAAGAGACCCAGTACTTC.